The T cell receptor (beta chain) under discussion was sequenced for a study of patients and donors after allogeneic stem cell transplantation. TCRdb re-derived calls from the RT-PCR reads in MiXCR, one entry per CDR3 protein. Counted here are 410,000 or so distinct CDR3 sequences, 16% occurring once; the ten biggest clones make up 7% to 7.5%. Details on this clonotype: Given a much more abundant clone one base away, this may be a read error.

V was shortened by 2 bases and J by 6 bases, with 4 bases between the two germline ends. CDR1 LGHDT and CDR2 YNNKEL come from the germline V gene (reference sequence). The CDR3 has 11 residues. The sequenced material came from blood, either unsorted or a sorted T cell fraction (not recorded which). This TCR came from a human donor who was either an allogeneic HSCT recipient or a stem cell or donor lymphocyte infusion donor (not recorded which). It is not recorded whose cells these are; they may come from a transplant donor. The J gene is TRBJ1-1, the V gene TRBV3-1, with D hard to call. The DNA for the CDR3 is TGTGCCAGCAGCCAACAGTCTGAAGCTTTCTTT. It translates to CASSQQSEAFF. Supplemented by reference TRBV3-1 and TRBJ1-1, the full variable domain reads DTAVSQTPKYLVTQMGNDKSIKCEQNLGHDTMYWYKQDSKKFLKIMFSYNNKELIINETVPNRFSPKSPDKAHLNLHINSLELGDSAVYFCASSQQSEAFFGQGTRLTVV.